What follows are 9 T cell receptor beta chains derived from one specimen sequenced in a study of blood T cells in healthy people across ages. PCR was performed a second time for roughly 7 to 12 cycles using a sample-barcoded 5' primer and a J-beta primer mix. TCRdb reprocessed the 5' RACE reads via MiXCR and lists one record per CDR3 protein. Of 800,000 to 900,000 distinct CDR3 sequences in the sample, less than 80% were seen once. Sequencing input: blood. These receptor sequences come from a man under 40 in good health.

The CDR3 loop reads CSAREGHEQYF. The CDR3 DNA sequence: TGCAGTGCTAGAGAGGGTCACGAGCAGTACTTC. The chain is built from TRBV20-1 and TRBJ2-7, with unresolved D. V was trimmed by 0 bases and J by 5 bases, leaving 5 bases between them. There are 11 residues in the CDR3. Germline V gene data show CDR1 as DFQATT and CDR2 as SNEGSKA (reference sequence).

The chain links TRBV6-5 to TRBJ2-1, with D possibly TRBD1 on 6 matching bases. Germline-derived CDR1 and CDR2 are MNHEY and SVGAGI. The V gene lost 0 bases and the J gene lost 9 bases, with 12 bases spanning the gap. CDR3 length: 14 amino acids. CDR3 nucleotide sequence: TGTGCCAGCAGTTACTCCGACAGGTTGGGTGAGCAGTTCTTC. It codes for CASSYSDRLGEQFF.

This sequence joins TRBV6-5 and TRBJ1-4; D unresolved. V lost 2 bases and J 5 bases, leaving 0 bases between the germline ends. CDR1 is MNHEY, CDR2 SVGAGI, per germline. This CDR3 region has 11 residues. The CDR3 spells CASSYNEKLFF. CDR3 nucleotides: TGTGCCAGCAGTTACAATGAAAAACTGTTTTTT.

The chain combines TRBV28 with TRBJ2-7, with 9 positions matching TRBD1. The germline gives CDR1 MDHEN, CDR2 SYDVKM. J lost 6 bases, V lost 5 bases, and 5 bases had no gene match. The CDR3 loop spans 13 amino acids. CDR3 nucleotides: TGTGCCAGCAGTCCGATGACAGGGGGCGAGCAGTACTTC. This codes for CASSPMTGGEQYF. The whole variable domain, filled in from reference TRBV28 and TRBJ2-7, reads DVKVTQSSRYLVKRTGEKVFLECVQDMDHENMFWYRQDPGLGLRLIYFSYDVKMKEKGDIPEGYSVSREKKERFSLILESASTNQTSMYLCASSPMTGGEQYFGPGTRLTVT.

The V and J genes are TRBV9 and TRBJ2-7, with D hard to call. There are 14 residues in the CDR3. Between the trimmed V and J ends, which lost 0 bases and 7 bases, there was a span of 14 bases. From germline, CDR1 is SGDLS and CDR2 YYNGEE. CDR3 in amino acids: CASSVDSLMGEQYF. For the CDR3, the DNA is TGTGCCAGCAGCGTAGACAGTTTAATGGGTGAGCAGTACTTC. The complete variable domain, with remaining parts taken from reference TRBV9 and TRBJ2-7, reads DSGVTQTPKHLITATGQRVTLRCSPRSGDLSVYWYQQSLDQGLQFLIQYYNGEERAKGNILERFSAQQFPDLHSELNLSSLELGDSALYFCASSVDSLMGEQYFGPGTRLTVT.

The rearrangement links TRBV7-3 to TRBJ2-1; 7 nucleotides align to TRBD1. Germline assignment: CDR1 SGHTA and CDR2 FQGTGA. The CDR3 has 15 amino acids. Unmatched junction bases numbered 4, after V lost 0 bases and J lost 5 bases. The CDR3 is CASSLTGGENNEQFF. DNA for the CDR3: TGTGCCAGCAGCTTAACAGGGGGCGAGAACAATGAGCAGTTCTTC.

This clonotype was observed a few times. V and J are TRBV5-6 and TRBJ2-1; tentatively, D is TRBD1 (5 bases). CDR1 is SGHDT and CDR2 is YYEEEE in the germline V gene. There are 15 residues in the CDR3. Trimming took off 2 bases at V and 9 bases at J, with 18 bases between the two ends. Here the CDR3 DNA reads TGTGCCAGCAGCTTAAGCAGGGAAAGGTCCGGTGAGCAGTTCTTC. Translation gives CASSLSRERSGEQFF.

The rearrangement uses TRBV28 and TRBJ2-3; 8 nucleotides agree with TRBD1. CDR1 and CDR2 from the germline V gene are MDHEN and SYDVKM. Trimming cost V 5 bases and J 1 base; bases outside gene matches: 2. The CDR3 has 14 residues. For the CDR3, the DNA is TGTGCCAGCAGTCGGGGACAGGGCACAGATACGCAGTATTTT. Protein sequence: CASSRGQGTDTQYF.

This clonotype appeared a single time. The chain uses TRBV5-8 and TRBJ2-1; D possibly matches TRBD1 or TRBD2 (6 bases each). V was pared by 1 base and J by 7 bases, with 12 bases between. There are 14 residues in the CDR3. The germline CDR1 and CDR2 sequences are SGHTS and YDEGEE. The CDR3 sequence: CASSLRGARNEQFF. CDR3 coding DNA: TGTGCCAGCAGCTTGAGGGGGGCGCGGAATGAGCAGTTCTTC.